The 31 T cell receptor beta chains below were found in one sample sequenced in a study of blood T cell repertoires in COVID-19. The repertoire was sequenced with immunoSEQ multiplex PCR; TCRdb's copy has only in-frame clones and lacks some. The sample lists some 60,000 clones; around 79% were seen once. What was sequenced was peripheral blood. The source is a woman aged 50 to 65 with active or convalescent COVID-19.

The chain links TRBV10-3 to TRBJ2-5; 8 nucleotides match TRBD1. CDR3 length equals 16 residues. V lost 5 bases to trimming and J lost 0 bases; unmatched junction nucleotides: 8. Germline V gene data show CDR1 as ENHRY and CDR2 as SYGVKD. The CDR3 DNA is TGTGCCATCAGTCGCCGGACAGGGAATTACCAAGAGACCCAGTACTTC. It yields the protein CAISRRTGNYQETQYF.

The CDR3 bases are TGCAGCGCCCGGAGACAGAGGAACACTGAAGCTTTCTTT. Translation gives CSARRQRNTEAFF. This sequence joins TRBV29-1 and TRBJ1-1; D is possibly TRBD1 (5 bases). CDR1 SQVTM and CDR2 ANQGSEA come from the germline V gene. CDR3 size: 13 residues. The V end was cut by 7 bases, the J end by 1 base, with 13 bases between.

This clone was seen only a few times. The chain has TRBV19 and TRBJ2-7; 7 positions agree with TRBD2. Trimming took 4 bases from V and 0 from J; bases not matched to a gene: 9. The CDR3 is 16 amino acids. Germline V lookup: CDR1 LNHDA, CDR2 SQIVND (reference sequence). The CDR3 nucleotides are TGTGCCAGTAGTAAAGGGACTACATCTAGCTCCTACGAGCAGTACTTC. The encoded protein is CASSKGTTSSSYEQYF. Complete variable domain (other parts from reference TRBV19 and TRBJ2-7): DGGITQSPKYLFRKEGQNVTLSCEQNLNHDAMYWYRQDPGQGLRLIYYSQIVNDFQKGDIAEGYSVSREKKESFPLTVTSAQKNPTAFYLCASSKGTTSSSYEQYFGPGTRLTVT.

V and J are TRBV29-1 and TRBJ2-7; 14 bases line up with TRBD2. Germline lookup yields CDR1 SQVTM and CDR2 ANQGSEA. This CDR3 has 15 amino acids. Germline trimming cut 7 bases from V and 4 bases from J; bases unmatched to any gene: 9. The CDR3 sequence is CSGLTGTSGRYEQYF. Here the CDR3 DNA reads TGCAGCGGCCTGACCGGGACTAGCGGGAGATACGAGCAGTACTTC.

The chain joins TRBV5-8 to TRBJ1-5; 9 bases fit TRBD1. Germline values: CDR1 SGHTS, CDR2 YDEGEE. Trimming at V came to 4 bases and at J to 6 bases, leaving 5 bases not matched to a gene. This CDR3 comprises 14 residues. CDR3 in DNA: TGTGCCAGCAGCCTACCGACAGGGGGTCAGCCCCAGCATTTT. This gives the protein CASSLPTGGQPQHF.

The chain combines TRBV29-1 with TRBJ2-1; 9 nucleotides match TRBD1. Trimming took 4 bases from V and 2 from J; bases not matched to a gene: 6. Germline assignment: CDR1 SQVTM and CDR2 ANQGSEA. There are 15 residues in the CDR3. The CDR3 is CSVGLRDRAYNEQFF. As DNA, the CDR3 is TGCAGCGTTGGATTAAGGGACAGGGCCTACAATGAGCAGTTCTTC.

The CDR3 bases are TGCGCCAGCAGCTTGACTAGCGGGAGTTTCACCTCCTACAATGAGCAGTTCTTC. Translated, it gives CASSLTSGSFTSYNEQFF. V gene TRBV5-1 combines with J gene TRBJ2-1; 11 bases agree with TRBD2. Germline V CDR1 and CDR2: SGHRS, YFSETQ. V lost 1 base and J lost 0; bases outside the gene matches: 6. This CDR3 region has 18 residues.

This clone showed up just a few times. The chain uses TRBV7-9 and TRBJ1-3; possible D gene TRBD1, 6 bases. CDR1 is SEHNR and CDR2 is FQNEAQ in the germline V gene (reference sequence). This CDR3 has 14 amino acids. With 5 bases removed from V and 4 bases from J, the gap between germline ends came to 12 bases. Here the CDR3 reads CASSHRVGGNTIYF. CDR3 DNA sequence: TGTGCCAGCAGCCACAGGGTGGGAGGAAACACCATATATTTT.

The table lists this clone with a few counts. The chain joins TRBV18 to TRBJ2-2, with TRBD1 as a possible D gene (6 bases). Germline V gene lookup returns CDR1 KGHSH and CDR2 LQKENI. V gave up 4 bases and J gave up 5 bases, with 14 bases separating them. The CDR3 sequence is 15 residues long. The CDR3 is CASSRQDRGTGELFF. CDR3 in DNA: TGTGCCAGCTCACGACAGGACAGAGGTACCGGGGAGCTGTTTTTT.

The CDR3 DNA reads TGTGCCAGCAGCCGTTCGGGGACCTACGAGCAGTACTTC. The encoded protein is CASSRSGTYEQYF. The chain carries TRBV5-6 and TRBJ2-7; TRBD2 might be the D (5 bases). The CDR3 length is 13 residues. Trimming removed 4 bases from V and 2 bases from J, with 10 bases in between. Germline loops: CDR1 SGHDT, CDR2 YYEEEE.

The chain joins TRBV28 to TRBJ1-5; D may be TRBD1 (6 bases). In germline, CDR1 is MDHEN, CDR2 SYDVKM. The CDR3 length is 12 residues. In DNA, the CDR3 is TGTGCAGGGGGGGTTTGGCATCAGCCCCAGCATTTT. This encodes CAGGVWHQPQHF.

The chain couples TRBV28 to TRBJ1-5; D not resolved. CDR3 length equals 15 residues. The ends were cut back, 2 bases at V and 5 bases at J, with 13 bases in the middle. Germline CDR1 MDHEN, CDR2 SYDVKM. In DNA, the CDR3 is TGTGCCAGCAGTTTAAGTGGGCTTGCACATCAGCCCCAGCATTTT. Translating it yields CASSLSGLAHQPQHF.

This sequence joins TRBV5-6 and TRBJ2-7; TRBD1 matches at 8 bases. Germline assignment: CDR1 SGHDT and CDR2 YYEEEE. The V segment lost 5 bases and the J segment 7 bases; nucleotides outside the gene matches: 11. The CDR3 extends over 14 amino acids. CDR3 sequence reads: CASSFGQGEGEQYF. The CDR3 DNA reads as TGTGCCAGCAGTTTCGGACAGGGCGAGGGAGAGCAGTACTTC.

V gene TRBV6-5 combines with J gene TRBJ1-2; TRBD1 agrees at 7 bases. The CDR3 is 15 amino acids. V lost 4 bases and J lost 6; bases outside the gene matches: 11. Germline V gene data show CDR1 as MNHEY and CDR2 as SVGAGI. The CDR3: CASSSSGGGADGYTF. DNA of the CDR3: TGTGCCAGCAGTTCTTCCGGAGGGGGCGCGGATGGCTACACCTTC.

The chain links TRBV5-1 to TRBJ2-1; D gene ambiguous. V shed 0 bases and J shed 8 bases, with 9 bases lying between them. The CDR3 sequence is 13 residues long. Germline-derived CDR1 and CDR2 are SGHRS and YFSETQ. The CDR3 spells CASSLDFLDEQFF. CDR3 coding DNA: TGCGCCAGCAGCTTGGACTTCCTCGATGAGCAGTTCTTC.

The chain couples TRBV29-1 to TRBJ1-1; TRBD1 is a possible D gene (6 bases). Germline CDR1 is SQVTM and CDR2 is ANQGSEA. The CDR3 runs to 14 residues. Trimming removed 7 bases from V and 1 base from J, with 16 bases in between. The CDR3 DNA is TGCAGCGGGAAGGGGCAGGGGCAGAACACTGAAGCTTTCTTT. Translated: CSGKGQGQNTEAFF.

The rearrangement links TRBV2 to TRBJ1-5, with 8 bases aligning to TRBD1. Germline trimming cut 6 bases from V and 7 bases from J; bases unmatched to any gene: 8. The CDR3 spans 14 residues. Looked up from germline, CDR1 is SNHLY and CDR2 is FYNNEI. The CDR3 sequence is CASSPDRDGQPQHF. The CDR3 bases are TGTGCCAGCAGCCCGGACAGGGACGGACAGCCCCAGCATTTT.

The chain recombines TRBV5-1 with TRBJ2-5; TRBD2 is a possible D gene (6 bases). With 0 bases removed from V and 6 bases from J, the gap between germline ends came to 12 bases. The V gene's germline CDR1 is SGHRS and CDR2 YFSETQ. The CDR3 totals 14 residues. The CDR3 protein is CASSLESGGKTQYF. Here the CDR3 DNA reads TGCGCCAGCAGCTTGGAGTCCGGGGGAAAGACCCAGTACTTC.

The chain is built from TRBV14 and TRBJ1-5; no clear D gene. The germline V gene has CDR1 SGHDN and CDR2 FVKESK. The CDR3 runs 12 residues. The V gene lost 1 base and the J gene lost 5 bases, with 3 bases spanning the gap. The CDR3 loop is CASSQGDQPQHF. CDR3 nucleotide sequence: TGTGCCAGCAGCCAAGGAGATCAGCCCCAGCATTTT.

The chain is built from TRBV4-1 and TRBJ2-5; 9 positions match TRBD2. Germline loops: CDR1 MGHRA, CDR2 YSYEKL. The length of the CDR3 is 16 residues. After removal of 1 base from V and 4 bases from J, the junction contained 7 bases not matched to a gene. The CDR3 region is CASSQGGRAFGETQYF. The CDR3 nucleotides are TGCGCCAGCAGCCAAGGCGGGAGGGCCTTCGGAGAGACCCAGTACTTC.

This rearrangement joins TRBV5-4 to TRBJ1-1; 10 bases agree with TRBD1. The trim removed 3 bases at V and 1 base at J, leaving 6 bases unmatched. Germline V gene lookup returns CDR1 SGHNT and CDR2 YYREEE (reference sequence). CDR3 length: 16 amino acids. CDR3 coding DNA: TGTGCCAGCAGCTCCCGGGACAGGGGCTCGAACACTGAAGCTTTCTTT. This gives the protein CASSSRDRGSNTEAFF.

V and J are TRBV3-1 (or the pseudogene TRBV3-2) and TRBJ1-1; 7 positions match TRBD1. The trim removed 4 bases at V and 6 bases at J, leaving 8 bases unmatched. From germline, CDR1 is LGHDT and CDR2 YNNKEL (reference sequence). CDR3 size: 14 residues. The CDR3 protein is CASSLITGDPEAFF. The DNA for the CDR3 is TGTGCCAGCAGCCTTATTACAGGGGATCCTGAAGCTTTCTTT.

This clone was detected only a few times. The V and J genes are TRBV28 and TRBJ1-5; unclear D gene. The CDR3 totals 15 residues. Germline CDR1 is MDHEN and CDR2 is SYDVKM. V was shortened by 5 bases and J by 0 bases, with 11 bases between the two germline ends. CDR3 DNA sequence: TGTGCCAGCAGTGGAGCTTTCTATAGCAATCAGCCCCAGCATTTT. Translation: CASSGAFYSNQPQHF.

This chain uses TRBV6-1 with TRBJ2-3, with D hard to call. The CDR3 is 15 amino acids. Germline CDR1 reads MNHNS; CDR2 reads SASEGT. V dropped 2 bases and J dropped 1 base, with 10 bases sitting between them. CDR3 loop: CASSEIRVRTDTQYF. CDR3 DNA sequence: TGTGCCAGCAGTGAAATAAGAGTCCGCACAGATACGCAGTATTTT.

There are a few counts of this clone. The same CDR3 also results from other DNA sequences found in this sample. The V gene is TRBV9, the J gene TRBJ1-6, with a possible D match to TRBD1 (6 bases). This CDR3 comprises 14 residues. Deletions cut 1 base from V and 8 bases from J, with 10 bases between. Germline CDR1 and CDR2: SGDLS and YYNGEE. The CDR3 region has the DNA TGTGCCAGCAGCGTACGGGGGGCCGATTCACCCCTCCACTTT. Residues: CASSVRGADSPLHF. Full variable domain (remainder filled in from reference TRBV9 and TRBJ1-6): DSGVTQTPKHLITATGQRVTLRCSPRSGDLSVYWYQQSLDQGLQFLIQYYNGEERAKGNILERFSAQQFPDLHSELNLSSLELGDSALYFCASSVRGADSPLHFGNGTRLTVT.

A single count supports this clone. The chain employs TRBV6-5 and TRBJ2-1, with TRBD2 identical over 7 bases. V trimming: 2 bases; J trimming: 7 bases; junction bases outside the gene matches: 11. This CDR3 contains 16 residues. The germline V gene encodes CDR1 MNHEY and CDR2 SVGAGI. CDR3 region: CASSYGRDYTLNEQFF. Written as DNA, the CDR3 is TGTGCCAGCAGTTACGGTAGGGACTACACCTTGAATGAGCAGTTCTTC.

V is TRBV28 and J is TRBJ2-1; TRBD1 is a possible D gene (6 bases). Trimming removed 11 bases at V and 3 bases at J, with 17 bases between. The CDR3 has 14 amino acids. Germline V gene lookup returns CDR1 MDHEN and CDR2 SYDVKM. This CDR3 is CASYSTGSYNEQFF. The DNA of the CDR3 is TGTGCCTCCTACTCGACAGGCAGCTACAATGAGCAGTTCTTC.

The gene calls are TRBV6-5 and TRBJ2-1; a weak D match, TRBD2 (6 bases). CDR3 length: 16 amino acids. The V gene's germline CDR1 is MNHEY and CDR2 SVGAGI. The V end was cut by 0 bases, the J end by 0 bases, with 9 bases between. In DNA, the CDR3 is TGTGCCAGCAGTTACTCCACTAGCTTCTCCTACAATGAGCAGTTCTTC. Amino acids: CASSYSTSFSYNEQFF.

This clone came up a few times. This chain uses TRBV11-2 with TRBJ2-1, with 7 bases matching TRBD2. Unmatched junction bases numbered 17, after V lost 5 bases and J lost 10 bases. The germline V gene encodes CDR1 SGHAT and CDR2 FQNNGV. The CDR3 has 16 amino acids. Here the CDR3 DNA reads TGTGCCAGCAGCCCCCAAGGGGCGGGAGCGTGGGGGGAGCAGTTCTTC. Its translation: CASSPQGAGAWGEQFF.

CDR3 region: CASSYRSGLTYNEQFF. As DNA, the CDR3 is TGCGCCAGCAGCTATCGGTCGGGTCTTACCTACAATGAGCAGTTCTTC. The chain couples TRBV5-1 to TRBJ2-1, with D hard to call. Germline CDR1 reads SGHRS; CDR2 reads YFSETQ. V lost 3 bases to trimming and J lost 2 bases, with 15 bases between them. The CDR3 consists of 16 residues.

The chain links TRBV27 to TRBJ1-6, with 7 bases that match TRBD1. V lost 6 bases, J lost 6 bases, and 5 bases stayed unmatched. This CDR3 has 14 amino acids. CDR1 and CDR2 from the germline V gene are MNHEY and SMNVEV (reference sequence). CDR3 sequence: CASRRGQSNSPLHF. The CDR3 coding sequence is TGTGCCAGCAGGAGGGGGCAAAGTAATTCACCCCTCCACTTT.